Presented here are 3 T cell receptor beta chains from one specimen sequenced in a study of cytomegalovirus exposure and HLA in healthy donors. TCRdb keeps only in-frame clones here, not all; method: immunoSEQ multiplex PCR. The table includes 95,000 to 150,000 clones, 70% to 90% detected once. The sequenced sample was PBMCs. The receptors were sampled from a young woman in good health and CMV-seronegative.

A note on this clone: Other DNA variants within this sample encode the same CDR3. The rearrangement links TRBV5-1 to TRBJ1-1; 7 bases map to TRBD1. The CDR3 has 14 residues. Germline V CDR1 and CDR2: SGHRS, YFSETQ. V was pared by 2 bases and J by 1 base, with 2 bases of the junction left unmatched. CDR3 in amino acids: CASSLNRGNTEAFF. The DNA for the CDR3 is TGCGCCAGCAGCTTAAACAGGGGGAACACTGAAGCTTTCTTT.

The chain employs TRBV7-8 and TRBJ2-7, with 7 bases identical to TRBD1. The CDR3 spans 17 residues. V lost 3 bases, J lost 0 bases, and 11 bases stayed unmatched. Germline lookup yields CDR1 SGHVS and CDR2 FQNEAQ. The chain's CDR3 is CASSFGFGTANSYEQYF. CDR3 nucleotides: TGTGCCAGCAGCTTCGGATTTGGGACAGCGAACTCCTACGAGCAGTACTTC.

Only a few counts were recorded for this clone. J is TRBJ2-2 and V is TRBV5-1; the D is unclear. Germline V gene sequence: CDR1 SGHRS, CDR2 YFSETQ. V shed 4 bases and J shed 9 bases, with 13 bases lying between them. This CDR3 region has 13 residues. The CDR3 is CASSITSGRELFF. The CDR3 DNA reads as TGCGCCAGCAGCATCACTTCAGGCCGGGAGCTGTTTTTT.